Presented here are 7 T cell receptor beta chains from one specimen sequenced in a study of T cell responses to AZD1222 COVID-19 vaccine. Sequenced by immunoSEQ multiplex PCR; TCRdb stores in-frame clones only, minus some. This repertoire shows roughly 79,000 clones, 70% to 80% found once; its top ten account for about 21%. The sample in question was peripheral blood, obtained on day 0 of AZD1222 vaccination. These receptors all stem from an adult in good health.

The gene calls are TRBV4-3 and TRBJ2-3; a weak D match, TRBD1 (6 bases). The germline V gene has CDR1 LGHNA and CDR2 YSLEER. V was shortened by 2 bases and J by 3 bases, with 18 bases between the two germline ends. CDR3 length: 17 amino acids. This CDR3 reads CASSQTPAGERTDTQYF. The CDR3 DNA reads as TGCGCCAGCAGCCAAACCCCCGCAGGGGAGCGGACAGATACGCAGTATTTT.

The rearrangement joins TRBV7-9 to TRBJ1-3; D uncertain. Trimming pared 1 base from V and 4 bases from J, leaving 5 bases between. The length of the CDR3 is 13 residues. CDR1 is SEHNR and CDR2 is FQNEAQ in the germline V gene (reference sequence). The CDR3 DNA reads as TGTGCCAGCAGCTTAGAAGGGGGAAACACCATATATTTT. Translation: CASSLEGGNTIYF.

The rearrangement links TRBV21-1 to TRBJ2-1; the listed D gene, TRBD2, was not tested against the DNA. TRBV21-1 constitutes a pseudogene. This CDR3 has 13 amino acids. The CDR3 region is CASSKSAEDEQFF. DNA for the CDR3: TGTGCCAGCAGCAAGTCTGCTGAGGATGAGCAGTTCTTC.

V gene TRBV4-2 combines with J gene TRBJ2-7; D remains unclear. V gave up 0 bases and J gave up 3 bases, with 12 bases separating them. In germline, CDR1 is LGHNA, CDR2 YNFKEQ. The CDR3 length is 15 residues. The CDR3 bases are TGTGCCAGCAGCCAAGATGCAGGAACTAACTACGAGCAGTACTTC. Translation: CASSQDAGTNYEQYF.

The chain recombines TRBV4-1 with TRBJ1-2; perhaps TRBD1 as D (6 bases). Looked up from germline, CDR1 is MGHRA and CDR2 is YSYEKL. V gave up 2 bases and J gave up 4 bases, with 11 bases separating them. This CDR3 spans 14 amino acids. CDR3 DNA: TGCGCCAGCAGCCAAAGGACAGCCAGCTATGGCTACACCTTC. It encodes CASSQRTASYGYTF.

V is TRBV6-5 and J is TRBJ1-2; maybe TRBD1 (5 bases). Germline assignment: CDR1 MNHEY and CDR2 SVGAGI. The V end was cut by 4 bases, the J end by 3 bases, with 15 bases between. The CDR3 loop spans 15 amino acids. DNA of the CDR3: TGTGCCAGCAGTTCTTCATTCGACAGAGACTATGGCTACACCTTC. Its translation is CASSSSFDRDYGYTF.

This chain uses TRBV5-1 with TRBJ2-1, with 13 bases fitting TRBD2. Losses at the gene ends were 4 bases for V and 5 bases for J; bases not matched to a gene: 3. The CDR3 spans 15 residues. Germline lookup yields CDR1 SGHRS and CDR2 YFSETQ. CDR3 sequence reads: CASSHGLAGDNEQFF. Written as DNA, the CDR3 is TGCGCCAGCAGCCACGGACTAGCGGGAGACAATGAGCAGTTCTTC.